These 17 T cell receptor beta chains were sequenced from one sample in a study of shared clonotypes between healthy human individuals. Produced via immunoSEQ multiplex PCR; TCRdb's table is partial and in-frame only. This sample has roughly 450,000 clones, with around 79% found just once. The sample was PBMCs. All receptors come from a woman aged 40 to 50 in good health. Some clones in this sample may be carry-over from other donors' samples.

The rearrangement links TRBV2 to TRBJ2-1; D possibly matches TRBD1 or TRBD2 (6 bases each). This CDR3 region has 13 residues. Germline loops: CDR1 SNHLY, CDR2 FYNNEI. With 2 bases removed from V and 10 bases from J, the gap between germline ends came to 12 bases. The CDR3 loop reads CASSEPLGGEQFF. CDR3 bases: TGTGCCAGCAGTGAACCCCTAGGGGGGGAGCAGTTCTTC.

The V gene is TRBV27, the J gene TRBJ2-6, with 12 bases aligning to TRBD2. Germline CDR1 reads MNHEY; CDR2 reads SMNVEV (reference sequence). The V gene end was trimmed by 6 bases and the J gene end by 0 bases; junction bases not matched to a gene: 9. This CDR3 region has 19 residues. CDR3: CASSLRLAGAHSGANVLTF. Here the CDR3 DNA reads TGTGCCAGCAGCCTGAGACTAGCGGGAGCCCACTCTGGGGCCAACGTCCTGACTTTC.

The CDR3 nucleotides read TGTGCCAGCAGCTTAGCGGCAGGGACGGCGGATACGCAGTATTTT. It is translated as CASSLAAGTADTQYF. The V and J genes are TRBV11-3 and TRBJ2-3; D tentatively reads TRBD1 or TRBD2 (5 bases each). The CDR3 totals 15 residues. CDR1 is SGHNT, CDR2 YENEEA, per germline. V gave up 1 base and J gave up 6 bases, with 14 bases separating them.

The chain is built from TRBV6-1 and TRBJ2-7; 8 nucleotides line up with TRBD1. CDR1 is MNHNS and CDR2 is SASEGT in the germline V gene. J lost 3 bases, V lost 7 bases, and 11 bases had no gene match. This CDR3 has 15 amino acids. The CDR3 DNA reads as TGTGCCAGCAAAGCCAGGGTGACAGGGGACTACGAGCAGTACTTC. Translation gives CASKARVTGDYEQYF.

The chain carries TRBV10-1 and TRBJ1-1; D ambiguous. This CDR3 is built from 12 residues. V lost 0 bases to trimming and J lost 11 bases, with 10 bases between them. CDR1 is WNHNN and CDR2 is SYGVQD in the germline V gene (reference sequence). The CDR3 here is CASSESLDLAFF. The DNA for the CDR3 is TGCGCCAGCAGTGAGTCCTTAGATTTGGCTTTCTTT.

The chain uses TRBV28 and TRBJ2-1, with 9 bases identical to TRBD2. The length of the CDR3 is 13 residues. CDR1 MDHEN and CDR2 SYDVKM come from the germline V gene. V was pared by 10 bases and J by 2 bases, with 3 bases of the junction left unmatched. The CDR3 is CATSGGTYNEQFF. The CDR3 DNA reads TGTGCCACCAGCGGGGGGACCTACAATGAGCAGTTCTTC. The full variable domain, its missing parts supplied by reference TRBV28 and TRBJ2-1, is DVKVTQSSRYLVKRTGEKVFLECVQDMDHENMFWYRQDPGLGLRLIYFSYDVKMKEKGDIPEGYSVSREKKERFSLILESASTNQTSMYLCATSGGTYNEQFFGPGTRLTVL.

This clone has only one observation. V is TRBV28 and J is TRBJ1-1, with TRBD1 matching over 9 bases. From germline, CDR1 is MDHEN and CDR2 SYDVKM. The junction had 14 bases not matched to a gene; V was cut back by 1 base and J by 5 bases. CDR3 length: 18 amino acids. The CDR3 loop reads CASSLSNLEDRGETEAFF. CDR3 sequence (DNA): TGTGCCAGCAGTTTATCTAACTTGGAGGACAGGGGTGAGACTGAAGCTTTCTTT.

CDR3 sequence reads: CASRRDRGWDTGELFF. The CDR3, as DNA: TGTGCCAGCAGACGGGACAGGGGTTGGGACACCGGGGAGCTGTTTTTT. The chain combines TRBV2 with TRBJ2-2; 10 bases are shared with TRBD1. The length of the CDR3 is 16 residues. Germline assignment: CDR1 SNHLY and CDR2 FYNNEI. J lost 3 bases, V lost 6 bases, and 7 bases had no gene match.

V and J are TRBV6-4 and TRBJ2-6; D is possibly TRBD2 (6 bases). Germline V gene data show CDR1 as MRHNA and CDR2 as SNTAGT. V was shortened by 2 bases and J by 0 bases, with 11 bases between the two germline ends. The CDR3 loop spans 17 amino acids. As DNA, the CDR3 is TGTGCCAGCAGTGACGGGGACTCCCACTCTGGGGCCAACGTCCTGACTTTC. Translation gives CASSDGDSHSGANVLTF.

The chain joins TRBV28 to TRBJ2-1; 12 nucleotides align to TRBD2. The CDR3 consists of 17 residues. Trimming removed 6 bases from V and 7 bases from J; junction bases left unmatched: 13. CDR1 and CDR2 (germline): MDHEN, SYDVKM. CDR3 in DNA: TGTGCCAGCAGAGCCCCCCCCTGGACTAGCGGGGTAAATGAGCAGTTCTTC. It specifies CASRAPPWTSGVNEQFF.

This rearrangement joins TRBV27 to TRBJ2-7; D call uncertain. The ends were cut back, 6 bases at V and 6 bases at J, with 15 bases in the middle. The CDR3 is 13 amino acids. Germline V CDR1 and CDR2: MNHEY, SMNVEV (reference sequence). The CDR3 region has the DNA TGTGCCAGCAGATCGATAGGGCCGTTCGAGCAGTACTTC. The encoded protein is CASRSIGPFEQYF.

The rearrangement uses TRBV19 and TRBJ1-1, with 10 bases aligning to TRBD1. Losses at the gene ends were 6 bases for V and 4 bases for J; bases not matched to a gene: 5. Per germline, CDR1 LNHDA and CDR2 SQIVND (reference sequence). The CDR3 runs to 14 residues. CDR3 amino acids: CASSVTGGSTEAFF. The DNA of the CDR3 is TGTGCCAGTAGCGTGACAGGGGGCTCCACTGAAGCTTTCTTT. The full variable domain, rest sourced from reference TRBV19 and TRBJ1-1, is DGGITQSPKYLFRKEGQNVTLSCEQNLNHDAMYWYRQDPGQGLRLIYYSQIVNDFQKGDIAEGYSVSREKKESFPLTVTSAQKNPTAFYLCASSVTGGSTEAFFGQGTRLTVV.

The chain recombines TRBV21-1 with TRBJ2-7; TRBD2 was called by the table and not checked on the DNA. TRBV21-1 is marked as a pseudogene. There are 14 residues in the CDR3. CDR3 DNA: TGTGCCAGCGCTGGGGGAACTAGCGGCTACGAGCAGTACTTC. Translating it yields CASAGGTSGYEQYF.

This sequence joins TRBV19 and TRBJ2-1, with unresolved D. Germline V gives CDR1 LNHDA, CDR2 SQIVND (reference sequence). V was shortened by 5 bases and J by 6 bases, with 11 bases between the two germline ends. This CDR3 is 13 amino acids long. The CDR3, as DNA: TGTGCCAGTAGTGTGCCCCGCCCCAATGAGCAGTTCTTC. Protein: CASSVPRPNEQFF.

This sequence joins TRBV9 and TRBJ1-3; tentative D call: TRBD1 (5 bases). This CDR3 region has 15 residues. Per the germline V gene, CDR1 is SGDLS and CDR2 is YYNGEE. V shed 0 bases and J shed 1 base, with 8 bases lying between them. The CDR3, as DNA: TGTGCCAGCAGCGTAGGGGGGTATTCTGGAAACACCATATATTTT. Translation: CASSVGGYSGNTIYF.

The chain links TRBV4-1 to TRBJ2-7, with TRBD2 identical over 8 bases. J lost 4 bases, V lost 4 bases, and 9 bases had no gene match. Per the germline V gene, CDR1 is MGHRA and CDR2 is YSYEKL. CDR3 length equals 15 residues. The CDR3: CASSPLSGGPYEQYF. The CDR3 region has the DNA TGCGCCAGCAGCCCTCTCTCGGGAGGGCCTTACGAGCAGTACTTC.

CDR3 residues: CASSLGAGALNEQFF. CDR3 DNA sequence: TGCGCCAGCAGCTTGGGGGCAGGGGCGCTCAATGAGCAGTTCTTC. V gene TRBV5-1 combines with J gene TRBJ2-1; a possible D gene is TRBD1 (6 bases). V lost 0 bases and J lost 6, with 13 bases in between. Germline assignment: CDR1 SGHRS and CDR2 YFSETQ. The CDR3 extends over 15 amino acids. The full variable domain, with the rest looked up from reference TRBV5-1 and TRBJ2-1, is KAGVTQTPRYLIKTRGQQVTLSCSPISGHRSVSWYQQTPGQGLQFLFEYFSETQRNKGNFPGRFSGRQFSNSRSEMNVSTLELGDSALYLCASSLGAGALNEQFFGPGTRLTVL.